This TCR beta chain was profiled in a study of CXCR3-negative and CXCR3-positive naive CD8 T cells. The authors made the TRB cDNA libraries by 5' RACE using UMI labels. TCRdb derives one entry per CDR3 protein from the 5' RACE reads, leaving out DNA. There are around 96,000 distinct CDR3 sequences in the sample, with 1.7% held by the top ten. Germline V lookup: CDR1 LGHNA, CDR2 YNFKEQ. The CDR3 loop spans 17 amino acids. CD45RO-CCR7+CD27+CD95- marked naive CD8+ T cells. V gene TRBV4-2 combines with J gene TRBJ2-1; TCRdb's D gene call, TRBD2, goes unchecked for lack of DNA. Source material: naive CXCR3- CD8+ T cells from blood. Subset described: CD45RO-CCR7+CD27+CD95- naive CD8+ T cells lacking CXCR3 (TNR3-). The TCR comes from a human donor in good health. Some clones in this sample may be carry-over from other donors' samples. CDR3 in amino acids: CASSPLSTSGGPNEQFF.